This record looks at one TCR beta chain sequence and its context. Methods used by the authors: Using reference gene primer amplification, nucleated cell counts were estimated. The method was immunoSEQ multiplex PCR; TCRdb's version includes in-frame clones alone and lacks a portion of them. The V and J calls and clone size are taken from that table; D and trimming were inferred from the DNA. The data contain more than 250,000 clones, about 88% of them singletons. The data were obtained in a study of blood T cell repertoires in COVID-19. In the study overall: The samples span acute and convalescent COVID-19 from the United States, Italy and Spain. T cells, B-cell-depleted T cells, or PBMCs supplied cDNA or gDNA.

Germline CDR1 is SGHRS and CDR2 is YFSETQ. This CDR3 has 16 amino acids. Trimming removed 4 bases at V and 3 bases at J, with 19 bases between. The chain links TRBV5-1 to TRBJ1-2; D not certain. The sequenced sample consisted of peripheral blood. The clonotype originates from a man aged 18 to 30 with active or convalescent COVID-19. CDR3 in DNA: TGCGCCAGCAGCGTCGGAGGACCGGCGGTAGACTATGGCTACACCTTC. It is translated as CASSVGGPAVDYGYTF.